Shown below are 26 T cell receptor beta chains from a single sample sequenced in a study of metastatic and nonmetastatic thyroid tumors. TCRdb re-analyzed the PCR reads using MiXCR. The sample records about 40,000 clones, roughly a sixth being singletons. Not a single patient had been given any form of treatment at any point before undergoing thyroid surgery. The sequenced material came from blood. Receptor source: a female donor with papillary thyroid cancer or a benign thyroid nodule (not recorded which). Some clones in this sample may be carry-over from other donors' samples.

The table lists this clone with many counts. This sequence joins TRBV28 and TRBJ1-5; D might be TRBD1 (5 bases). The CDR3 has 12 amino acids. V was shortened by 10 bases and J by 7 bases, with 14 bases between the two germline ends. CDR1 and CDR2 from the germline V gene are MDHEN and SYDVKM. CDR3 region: CATGTGPQPQHF. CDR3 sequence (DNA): TGTGCCACCGGGACGGGGCCACAGCCCCAGCATTTT.

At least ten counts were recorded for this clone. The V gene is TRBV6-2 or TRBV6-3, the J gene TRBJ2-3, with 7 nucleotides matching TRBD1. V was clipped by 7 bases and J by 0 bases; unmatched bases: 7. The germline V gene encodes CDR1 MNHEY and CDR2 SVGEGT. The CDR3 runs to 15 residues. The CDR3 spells CASNRMGQSTDTQYF. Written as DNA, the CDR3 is TGTGCCAGCAACAGGATGGGACAGAGCACAGATACGCAGTATTTT.

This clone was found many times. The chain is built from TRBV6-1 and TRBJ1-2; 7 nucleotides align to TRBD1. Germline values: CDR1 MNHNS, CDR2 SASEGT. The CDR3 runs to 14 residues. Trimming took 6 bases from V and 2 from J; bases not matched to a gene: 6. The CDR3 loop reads CASSRLGQNYGYTF. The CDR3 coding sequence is TGTGCCAGCAGCCGGCTGGGACAGAACTATGGCTACACCTTC.

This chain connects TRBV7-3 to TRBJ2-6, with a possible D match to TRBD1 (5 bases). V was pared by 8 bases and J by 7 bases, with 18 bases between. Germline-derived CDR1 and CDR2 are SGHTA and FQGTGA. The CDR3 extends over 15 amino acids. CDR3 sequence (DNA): TGTGCCAGCTCGACCTGGGGCTCTGTTGCCAACGTCCTGACTTTC. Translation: CASSTWGSVANVLTF. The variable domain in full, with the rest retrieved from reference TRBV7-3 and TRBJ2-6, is GAGVSQTPSNKVTEKGKYVELRCDPISGHTALYWYRQSLGQGPEFLIYFQGTGAADDSGLPNDRFFAVRPEGSVSTLKIQRTERGDSAVYLCASSTWGSVANVLTFGAGSRLTVL.

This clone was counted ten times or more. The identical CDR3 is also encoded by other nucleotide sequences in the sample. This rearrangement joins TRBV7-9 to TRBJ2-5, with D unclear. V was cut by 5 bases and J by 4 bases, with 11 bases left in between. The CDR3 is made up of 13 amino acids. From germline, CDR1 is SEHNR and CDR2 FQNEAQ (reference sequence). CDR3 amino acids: CASSPLDGETQYF. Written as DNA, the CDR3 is TGTGCCAGCAGCCCACTGGACGGAGAGACCCAGTACTTC. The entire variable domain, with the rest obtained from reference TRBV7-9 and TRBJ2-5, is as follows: DTGVSQNPRHKITKRGQNVTFRCDPISEHNRLYWYRQTLGQGPEFLTYFQNEAQLEKSRLLSDRFSAERPKGSFSTLEIQRTEQGDSAMYLCASSPLDGETQYFGPGTRLLVL.

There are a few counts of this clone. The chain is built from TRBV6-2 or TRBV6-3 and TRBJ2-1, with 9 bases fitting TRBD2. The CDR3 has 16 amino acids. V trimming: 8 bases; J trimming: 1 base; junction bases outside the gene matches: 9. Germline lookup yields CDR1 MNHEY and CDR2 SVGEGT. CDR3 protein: CASATASGKSYNEQFF. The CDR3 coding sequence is TGTGCCAGCGCTACGGCTAGCGGGAAATCCTACAATGAGCAGTTCTTC.

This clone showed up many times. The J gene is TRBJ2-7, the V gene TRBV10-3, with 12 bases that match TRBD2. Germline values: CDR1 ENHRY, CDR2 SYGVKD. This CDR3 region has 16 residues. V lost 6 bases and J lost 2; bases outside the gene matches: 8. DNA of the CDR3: TGTGCCATCAGCCCGACTAGCGGGAGCGCGCCCTACGAGCAGTACTTC. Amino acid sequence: CAISPTSGSAPYEQYF.

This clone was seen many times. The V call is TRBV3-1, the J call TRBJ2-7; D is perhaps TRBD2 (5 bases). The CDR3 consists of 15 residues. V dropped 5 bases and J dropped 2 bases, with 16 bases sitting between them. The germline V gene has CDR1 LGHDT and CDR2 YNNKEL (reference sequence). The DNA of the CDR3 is TGTGCCAGCAGCGCATACGGTGGCGGGCCCTACGAGCAGTACTTC. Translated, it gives CASSAYGGGPYEQYF.

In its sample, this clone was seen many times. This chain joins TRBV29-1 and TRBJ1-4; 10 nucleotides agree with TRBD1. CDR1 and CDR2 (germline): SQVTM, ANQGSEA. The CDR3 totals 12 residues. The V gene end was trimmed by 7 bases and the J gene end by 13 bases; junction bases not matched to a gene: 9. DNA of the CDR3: TGCAGCGCTAGAAGACAGGGGGCAGGACTGTTTTTT. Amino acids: CSARRQGAGLFF. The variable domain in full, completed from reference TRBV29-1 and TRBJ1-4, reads SAVISQKPSRDICQRGTSLTIQCQVDSQVTMMFWYRQQPGQSLTLIATANQGSEATYESGFVIDKFPISRPNLTFSTLTVSNMSPEDSSIYLCSARRQGAGLFFGSGTQLSVL.

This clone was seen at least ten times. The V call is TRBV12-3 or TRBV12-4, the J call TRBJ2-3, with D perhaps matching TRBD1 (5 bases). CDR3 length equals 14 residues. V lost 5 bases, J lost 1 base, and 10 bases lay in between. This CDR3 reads CASSPQGGTDTQYF. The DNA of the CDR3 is TGTGCCAGCAGTCCTCAGGGTGGCACAGATACGCAGTATTTT.

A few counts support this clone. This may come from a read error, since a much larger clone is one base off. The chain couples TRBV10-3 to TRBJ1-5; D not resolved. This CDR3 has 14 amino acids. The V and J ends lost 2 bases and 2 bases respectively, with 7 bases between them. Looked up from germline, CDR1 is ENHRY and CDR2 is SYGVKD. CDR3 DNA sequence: TGTGCCATCAGTGAGGACACCGGCAATCAGCCCCAGCATTTT. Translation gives CAISEDTGNQPQHF.

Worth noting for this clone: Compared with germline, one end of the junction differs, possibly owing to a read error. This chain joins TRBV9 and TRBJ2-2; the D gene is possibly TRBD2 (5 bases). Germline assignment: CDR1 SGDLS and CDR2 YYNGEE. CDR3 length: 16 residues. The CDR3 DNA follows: TGTGCCAGCATCCCCCTCGGGGTCCCGAACACCTGGGAGCTGTTTTTT. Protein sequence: CASIPLGVPNTWELFF.

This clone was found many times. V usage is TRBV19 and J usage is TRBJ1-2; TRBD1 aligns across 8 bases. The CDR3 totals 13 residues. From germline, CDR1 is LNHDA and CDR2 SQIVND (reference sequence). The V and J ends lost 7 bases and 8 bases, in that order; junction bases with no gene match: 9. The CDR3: CASTPQGANGYTF. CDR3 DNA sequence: TGTGCCAGTACTCCTCAGGGGGCGAACGGCTACACCTTC.

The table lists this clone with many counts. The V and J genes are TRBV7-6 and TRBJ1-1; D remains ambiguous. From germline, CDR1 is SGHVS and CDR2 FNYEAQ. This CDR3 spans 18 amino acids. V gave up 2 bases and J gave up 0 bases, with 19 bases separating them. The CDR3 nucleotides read TGTGCCAGCAGCTTACGAATCCCTCAACGGGCAGTGAACACTGAAGCTTTCTTT. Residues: CASSLRIPQRAVNTEAFF.

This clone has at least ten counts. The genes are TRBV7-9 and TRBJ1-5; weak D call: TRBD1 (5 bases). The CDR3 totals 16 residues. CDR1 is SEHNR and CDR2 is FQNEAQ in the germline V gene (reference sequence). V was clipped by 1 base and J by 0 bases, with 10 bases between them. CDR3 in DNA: TGTGCCAGCAGCTTAGTGGGGCAGATTAGCAATCAGCCCCAGCATTTT. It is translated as CASSLVGQISNQPQHF.

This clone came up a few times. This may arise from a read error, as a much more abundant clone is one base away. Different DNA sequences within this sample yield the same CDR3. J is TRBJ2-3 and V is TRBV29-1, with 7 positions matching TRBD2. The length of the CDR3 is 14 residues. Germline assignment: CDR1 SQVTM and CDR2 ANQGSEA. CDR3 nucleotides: TGCAGTGTAGATAAGCGGGGCCGCACAGATACGCAGTATTTT. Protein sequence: CSVDKRGRTDTQYF.

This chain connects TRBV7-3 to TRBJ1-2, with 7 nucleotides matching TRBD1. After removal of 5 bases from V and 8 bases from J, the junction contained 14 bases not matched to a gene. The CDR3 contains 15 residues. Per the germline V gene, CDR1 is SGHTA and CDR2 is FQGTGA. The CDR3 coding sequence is TGTGCCAGCAGCATGCTCCCTTGGACAGGAGGCGGCTACACCTTC. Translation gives CASSMLPWTGGGYTF.

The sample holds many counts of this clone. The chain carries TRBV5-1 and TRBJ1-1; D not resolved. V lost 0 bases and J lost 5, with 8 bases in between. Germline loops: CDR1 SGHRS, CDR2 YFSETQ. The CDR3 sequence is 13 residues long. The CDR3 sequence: CASSLGQATEAFF. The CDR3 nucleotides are TGCGCCAGCAGCTTGGGCCAAGCTACTGAAGCTTTCTTT.

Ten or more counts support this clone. The DNA of the CDR3 is TGTGCCAGCTCACCACGACAGGGGGGGGATCAAGAGACCCAGTACTTC. Translated: CASSPRQGGDQETQYF. The chain joins TRBV18 to TRBJ2-5; 9 bases are a match to TRBD1. Germline V gene sequence: CDR1 KGHSH, CDR2 LQKENI. This CDR3 is built from 16 residues. V lost 1 base and J lost 2; bases outside the gene matches: 5.

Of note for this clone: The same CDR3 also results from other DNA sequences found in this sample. In DNA, the CDR3 is TGCGCCAGCAGCTTCTCCGGGACTAGCGGTGGGAGGGAGCAGTTCTTC. Translated, it gives CASSFSGTSGGREQFF. The rearrangement joins TRBV4-1 to TRBJ2-1, with 11 bases identical to TRBD2. CDR3 length equals 16 residues. Germline V lookup: CDR1 MGHRA, CDR2 YSYEKL. Trimming at V came to 5 bases and at J to 10 bases, leaving 13 bases not matched to a gene.

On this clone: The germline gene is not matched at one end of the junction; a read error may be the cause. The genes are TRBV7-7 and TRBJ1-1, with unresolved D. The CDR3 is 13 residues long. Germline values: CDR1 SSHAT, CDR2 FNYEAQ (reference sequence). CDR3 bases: TGTGCTAGCAGCTCGGCCCAAAACACTGAAGCTTTCTTT. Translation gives CASSSAQNTEAFF.

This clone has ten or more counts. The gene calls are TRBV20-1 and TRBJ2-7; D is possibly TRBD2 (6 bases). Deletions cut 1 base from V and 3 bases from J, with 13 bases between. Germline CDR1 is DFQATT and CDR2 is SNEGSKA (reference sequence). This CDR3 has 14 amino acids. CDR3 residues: CSARGLWGVYEQYF. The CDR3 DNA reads TGCAGTGCTAGAGGCTTATGGGGGGTCTACGAGCAGTACTTC.

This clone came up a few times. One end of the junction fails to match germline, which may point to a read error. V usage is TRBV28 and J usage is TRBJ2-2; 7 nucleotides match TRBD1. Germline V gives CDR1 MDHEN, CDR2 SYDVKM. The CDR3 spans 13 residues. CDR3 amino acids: CASSYRGTGEPFF. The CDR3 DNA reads TGTGCCAGCAGTTACAGGGGAACCGGGGAGCCGTTTTTT.

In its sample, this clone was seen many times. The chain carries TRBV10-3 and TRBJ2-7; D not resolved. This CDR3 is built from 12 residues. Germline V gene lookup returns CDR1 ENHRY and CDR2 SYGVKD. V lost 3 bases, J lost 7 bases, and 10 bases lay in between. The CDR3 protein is CAISDGLEEQYF. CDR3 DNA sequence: TGTGCCATCAGTGACGGGTTGGAGGAGCAGTACTTC.

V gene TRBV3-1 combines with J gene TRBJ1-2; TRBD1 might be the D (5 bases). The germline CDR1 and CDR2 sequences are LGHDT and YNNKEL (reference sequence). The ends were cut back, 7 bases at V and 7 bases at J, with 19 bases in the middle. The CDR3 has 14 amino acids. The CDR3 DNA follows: TGTGCCAGCACAAAAGAGGACACCTGGGGTGGCTACACCTTC. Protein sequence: CASTKEDTWGGYTF. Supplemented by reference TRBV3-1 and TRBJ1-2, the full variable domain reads DTAVSQTPKYLVTQMGNDKSIKCEQNLGHDTMYWYKQDSKKFLKIMFSYNNKELIINETVPNRFSPKSPDKAHLNLHINSLELGDSAVYFCASTKEDTWGGYTFGSGTRLTVV.

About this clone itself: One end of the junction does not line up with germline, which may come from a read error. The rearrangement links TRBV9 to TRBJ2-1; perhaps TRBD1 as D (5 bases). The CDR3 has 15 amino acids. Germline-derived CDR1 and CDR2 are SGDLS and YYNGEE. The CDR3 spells CASSVVPAGYNEKFF. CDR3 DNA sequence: TGTGCCAGCAGCGTGGTCCCCGCAGGGTACAATGAGAAGTTCTTC.